This T cell receptor beta chain was identified during a study of shared clonotypes between healthy human individuals (TCRdb year 2020). About the study as a whole: The cohort comprised two women and a few men aged 18 to 49 years. Per donor, leukapheresis produced somewhere between about 0.85 and 9.5 billion PBMCs. To increase sequencing depth and limit assay-specific biases, TCR repertoire library preparation and sequencing were carried out by different laboratories using diverse techniques. To estimate repertoire size and how much clonotypes are shared between individuals, the study performed deep sequencing of blood TCR repertoires from a few healthy adults. For each donor, CD4 naive and CD4 memory were each run on three plates, CD8 naive on two plates, and CD8 memory on one plate. The paper as a whole reports these results and caveats: Across a handful of donors, roughly 5.1% of naive CD4, approximately 3.6% of naive CD8, around 2.5% of memory CD4, and approximately 0.4% of memory CD8 clonotypes were shared. Sampling was restricted to blood, and TCR repertoires in tissue are likely to differ from TCR repertoires in blood. Compared with non-shared clonotypes, clonotypes shared by all four sorted-subset donors had higher generation probabilities. Rarefaction of sorted-subset datasets indicated incomplete sequencing despite the large sequencing depth. Naive subsets generally had larger estimated clonotype richness than memory subsets did. The small number of donors limited the genetic and exposure-history diversity represented. Based on pairwise subsampling, the degree of clonotype sharing among donors was expected to be affected by sequencing depth.

As concerns this clone: There is no known antigen for this receptor. Per-base qualities were not stored, and no clone one base away is much larger.

CD8 naive samples were CD45RO-negative cells positively selected for CCR7, giving a CD45RA+CCR7+ population that excluded TemRA cells. Donors were healthy HIV-negative adults with no recently reported acute infections or vaccinations. All donors were Caucasian adults living in Nashville, Tennessee, USA. Blood was collected by leukapheresis, and PBMCs were isolated by Ficoll-Histopaque density gradient centrifugation and then cryopreserved in liquid nitrogen vapor phase. Analytical flow cytometry was used to check the purity and quantity of every magnetically sorted T cell population. Genomic DNA was isolated from each sorted fraction and quantified by UV absorbance on a Nanodrop 2000c. V is trimmed back by 5 bases and J by 5 bases, and the junction contains 12 bases that no gene match accounts for. There are 19 amino acids in the CDR3, from cysteine to phenylalanine inclusive. Just the 57-base CDR3 DNA is kept, in frame starting at base 1. In the germline V gene, CDR1 corresponds to SGHAT and CDR2 to FQNNGV.

Using the deep immunoSEQ assay, TCR CDR3 regions were amplified from genomic DNA by multiplex PCR. Extracted genomic DNA from each cell subset was distributed evenly across all wells of several immunoSEQ 96-well plates, and each plate was treated as a replicate. For sorted subsets, about 220 ng of genomic DNA, equivalent to 25,000 to 35,000 T cell genomes, went into each replicate PCR. Purified libraries were quantified with a Qubit 3.0 fluorometer, sized on a Bioanalyzer 2100, and re-quantified with the KAPA Library Quantification kit. A separate single-read 150-cycle Illumina NextSeq 550 flow cell was used to sequence each immunoSEQ 96-well plate. In the paper's pipeline: Because the immunoSEQ output held only junctional sequences and lacked quality scores, the filtering could not match the filtering applied to full-length reads. Sequences were annotated with PyIR, a Python wrapper for IgBLAST v1.9, and V/J genes and CDR3 were assigned using IMGT germline references. Reads were filtered out if the reads had weak V/J assignments (E-value above 1e-6), no CDR3, stop codons, out-of-frame junctions, or ambiguous translated residues. A V3J clonotype was defined by an identical inferred V gene, J gene, and CDR3 amino acid sequence. The percentage overlap between two repertoires was calculated by dividing the number of shared unique clonotypes by the size of the smaller repertoire. Repertoire richness was assessed with RTK rarefaction, the Chao1 estimator, and Recon v2.1 estimates of unobserved clonotypes. OLGA was used to compute generation probabilities for all TCRbeta clonotypes that the gDNA method yielded from several donors. TCRdb holds this immuneACCESS table with in-frame rearrangements only. Some clones are missing; in checked studies, unresolved V genes explain under half, and the rest has no known cause. The V and J calls and the clone size are those of that table, but D and trimming were determined from the DNA. In this sample the table shows 1.5 million to 2.5 million clones, less than 95% of which occur a single time. The ten largest clones represent under 1.5% of the sample.

This chain is built from TRBV11-2 and TRBJ2-1, and 16 junction bases match TRBD2. The sequence was obtained from a man aged 18 to 30 in good health. Sequencing used naive CD8+ T cells sorted from blood. According to the study, the label for this sample's cell subset or site signals: CD45RA+CCR7+. CDR3 protein: CASSRSPLGTSGRDNEQFF. In nucleotide form, the sequence is TGTGCCAGCAGCCGCTCACCTCTTGGGACTAGCGGGAGGGACAATGAGCAGTTCTTC. Outside the CDR3, residues come from the reference TRBV11-2 and TRBJ2-1 proteins, so the full variable domain is: EAGVAQSPRYKIIEKRQSVAFWCNPISGHATLYWYQQILGQGPKLLIQFQNNGVVDDSQLPKDRFSAERLKGVDSTLKIQPAKLEDSAVYLCASSRSPLGTSGRDNEQFFGPGTRLTVL.